Listed below are T cell receptor beta chains from one sample, sequenced in a study of tumor and adjacent non-tumor tissue in lung cancer. TCRdb processed the multiplex PCR reads anew with MiXCR; each CDR3 protein has one entry. Of approximately 100,000 distinct CDR3 sequences in the sample, approximately 71% were seen once. Sequenced material: lung tumor tissue. The receptors were sampled from a woman in her fifties or sixties with non-small cell lung cancer. Both conserved end residues are part of each CDR3. D genes are given only for firm matches. Size is stated for part of the rows, as once, few or many counts, or as a class when the clone is expanded.

length | size | J | V | D | DNA | CDR3
14 | many | TRBJ2-5 | TRBV12-3/TRBV12-4 | - | TGTGCCAGCAGTTTAAGGACATTCCAAGAGACCCAGTACTTC | CASSLRTFQETQYF
16 | - | TRBJ2-7 | TRBV20-1 | - | TGCAGGGCTAGTGTGACCCGATGGGATTCCCCTGGCGAGCAGTACTTC | CRASVTRWDSPGEQYF
14 | - | TRBJ2-5 | TRBV20-1 | - | TGCGGTGCTGGGGGAGGGGGTTCCCCCCAGACCCAGTACTTC | CGAGGGGSPQTQYF
14 | once | TRBJ1-2 | TRBV11-1 | - | TGTGCCAGTAGCTCACGGGACCCGCTCTATGCCTACACCTTC | CASSSRDPLYAYTF
15 | - | TRBJ2-7 | TRBV6-5 | - | TGTGCCAGCAGTCAGAAACCGCACAGCACCTACAAGCAGAACTTC | CASSQKPHSTYKQNF
13 | once | TRBJ1-1 | TRBV20-1 | TRBD1 | TGCAATGTTAAAACAGGGGGCGGGGATGAAGCTTTCTTT | CNVKTGGGDEAFF
14 | - | TRBJ2-7 | TRBV6-2/TRBV6-3 | - | TGTGCCAGCAGTCGCCTGACGGGGGGCGACGAGCAGTACTTC | CASSRLTGGDEQYF
15 | - | TRBJ1-5 | TRBV6-2/TRBV6-3 | TRBD1 | TGTGTCAGCAGGCCAATTCAGGGGGTGAATCAGCCCCAGCATTTT | CVSRPIQGVNQPQHF
16 | - | TRBJ1-5 | TRBV10-3 | - | TGTGCCGTCAGTGATCCCGAACATTCGGGCAATCAGCCCCAACATTTT | CAVSDPEHSGNQPQHF
14 | - | TRBJ2-1 | TRBV11-2 | - | TGTGCCAGCAGCTTAGGGCCAGGGGTCTTAAGTATGATCTTC | CASSLGPGVLSMIF
16 | - | TRBJ2-3 | TRBV4-3 | TRBD2 | TGCGCCAGCAGCCCTGTAGCGGGAGCGATCACAGATACTCAGTATTTT | CASSPVAGAITDTQYF
14 | - | TRBJ2-5 | TRBV28 | TRBD1 | TGTGCCAACAGTTTTGACAGGGCAGACGAGACCCAGTACTTC | CANSFDRADETQYF
15 | - | TRBJ2-1 | TRBV20-1 | - | TGCAGTGTTAGAGATGGCCACCGCTCCTACAATGAGCACTTCTTC | CSVRDGHRSYNEHFF
15 | - | TRBJ2-4 | TRBV20-1 | TRBD2 | TGCAGTGTTATTAATAGCAGGGAGGGGAGAAACATTCAGTACTTC | CSVINSREGRNIQYF
15 | few | TRBJ2-7 | TRBV20-1 | - | TGCAATGCTAGAGATTGGGAAGTAGGGGGTTACGAGCAGTACTTC | CNARDWEVGGYEQYF
16 | - | TRBJ2-5 | TRBV10-3 | TRBD1 | TGTACCATCAGTGATCCGGGACAGGGGACTGGAGAGACCCAGTACTTC | CTISDPGQGTGETQYF
14 | many | TRBJ1-4 | TRBV4-3 | TRBD1 | TGCGCCAGCAGCCCGGGACAGGGAGGTGAAAAACTGTTTTTT | CASSPGQGGEKLFF
15 | - | TRBJ2-3 | TRBV11-2 | TRBD2 | TGTGCCAGCAGCTTAGACCTCTGCGGGGGGGATGCGCAGTATTTT | CASSLDLCGGDAQYF
15 | few | TRBJ1-4 | TRBV6-5 | - | TGTGCCAGCAGCTCTGATTACCCAACTAATGAAAAACTGTTTTTT | CASSSDYPTNEKLFF
13 | once | TRBJ2-5 | TRBV6-1 | - | TGTGCCACCAACCCACTAAGAGGGGAGACCCAGTACTTC | CATNPLRGETQYF
14 | - | TRBJ2-1 | TRBV28 | - | TGTGCCAGCAGATTAGATGGGACCTACAATGAGCAGTTCTTC | CASRLDGTYNEQFF
14 | - | TRBJ2-7 | TRBV20-1 | - | TGCAATGCTAGAGGACCGGGGCCCTTCTACGAGCAGTCCTTC | CNARGPGPFYEQSF
16 | - | TRBJ2-7 | TRBV5-1 | - | TGCGCCAGTAGCGCCAAACAGATTCCGAGCTCCTACGAGCTGTACTTC | CASSAKQIPSSYELYF
16 | - | TRBJ2-1 | TRBV18 | - | TGTGCCAGCTCACCGAACCAGGGGGAGGGCGACAATGAGCAGTTCTTC | CASSPNQGEGDNEQFF
12 | - | TRBJ2-5 | TRBV29-1 | - | TGTAGCGCCCGTCGTTGGGGAGAGACCCAGTACTTC | CSARRWGETQYF
12 | - | TRBJ1-1 | TRBV6-2/TRBV6-3 | - | TGTGCCAGCAGGGCCGATTATACTAAAGCTTTCTTT | CASRADYTKAFF
14 | - | TRBJ2-2 | TRBV16 | - | TGTGCCAGCAGCCGGCTTTTGACTGACGGGGAGCTGTTTTTT | CASSRLLTDGELFF
15 | - | TRBJ2-2 | TRBV30 | TRBD2 | TGTGCCTGGGGACTAGCGGGAGTCATGACCGGGGAGCTGTTTTTT | CAWGLAGVMTGELFF
15 | many | TRBJ1-6 | TRBV7-8 | - | TGTGCCAGCAGCTTATCCAACCTAGGGAATTCACCCCTCCACTTT | CASSLSNLGNSPLHF
14 | - | TRBJ2-7 | TRBV4-1 | - | TGCGCCAGTACCCTGGGTTGGAGCGCTTACGAGCAGTACTTC | CASTLGWSAYEQYF
15 | - | TRBJ1-1 | TRBV5-4 | TRBD1 | TGTGCCAGCTGCCGCCGGGACAGGGGAGGCACTGAAGCTTTCTTT | CASCRRDRGGTEAFF
14 | - | TRBJ2-7 | TRBV11-3 | - | TGTGCCAGCAGCTTGGATACGGGAGCCTACGTGCAGTACTTC | CASSLDTGAYVQYF
14 | - | TRBJ2-3 | TRBV28 | - | TGTGCCTCGTCATCTGGCCAAACCACAGATACGCAATATTTT | CASSSGQTTDTQYF
15 | many | TRBJ2-7 | TRBV6-2/TRBV6-3 | TRBD2 | TGTGCCAGCAGTTATCCTAGCGGGTTGTTATACGAGCAGTACTTC | CASSYPSGLLYEQYF
16 | - | TRBJ2-1 | TRBV4-3 | TRBD1 | TGTGCCAGCAGGGGGCGTTCGGGACTCTACTCCGATGAGCACTTCTTC | CASRGRSGLYSDEHFF
14 | - | TRBJ2-7 | TRBV11-2 | - | TGTGCCAGGAGCTTTGACTCCTTTAGGGACGAGCAGTACTTC | CARSFDSFRDEQYF
15 | few | TRBJ2-7 | TRBV11-2 | TRBD2 | TGTGCCAGCAGCTACGGGACTAGCAGGAGCTACGATCTGTACTTC | CASSYGTSRSYDLYF
16 | - | TRBJ2-7 | TRBV6-5 | - | TGTGCCAGTGGTCCTCGTAGTCCAGTGGGAGCCTACGAGCAGTACTTC | CASGPRSPVGAYEQYF
14 | many | TRBJ2-1 | TRBV12-3/TRBV12-4 | - | TGTGCCAGCAGCCAGGGTAGCGCCTACAATGAGCAGTTCTTC | CASSQGSAYNEQFF
15 | - | TRBJ2-3 | TRBV11-3 | - | TGTGCCAGCAGCCCCGCAGGGCAGGGAGATCATAAGCAGTATTTT | CASSPAGQGDHKQYF
16 | once | TRBJ2-1 | TRBV6-2/TRBV6-3 | TRBD2 | TGTGCCAGCATTCGCCAACAGGGACTAGATTACCATGAGCAGTTCTTC | CASIRQQGLDYHEQFF
14 | - | TRBJ2-1 | TRBV5-1 | - | TGCGCCAGCAAGGACACTGGCCACTACAATGAGCAGTTCTTC | CASKDTGHYNEQFF
15 | - | TRBJ1-1 | TRBV10-3 | - | TGTCCCATCAGTGCGTCAGCGGGGCCGGGCACTGAAGCTTTCTTT | CPISASAGPGTEAFF
15 | - | TRBJ2-1 | TRBV12-3/TRBV12-4 | TRBD1 | TGTGCCTGCTGTTTAACGGGACAGGGGGGCACTGAACAGTTCTTC | CACCLTGQGGTEQFF
15 | - | TRBJ2-7 | TRBV11-2 | TRBD2 | TGTGCCAACAGCCACGGGATTAGCGGGAGCTACGAGCAGAACTTC | CANSHGISGSYEQNF
13 | many | TRBJ1-4 | TRBV20-1 | - | TGCAGTGCTAGGTTTAGGTCCGACGAAAAACTGTTTTTT | CSARFRSDEKLFF
14 | - | TRBJ2-3 | TRBV11-2 | - | TGTGCCAGCAGCTTAAGGGGCCACACAGGTACGCAGTATTTT | CASSLRGHTGTQYF
13 | - | TRBJ2-1 | TRBV29-1 | - | TGCAGCGTTGATCATATAGTGCTCGATGAACAGTTCTTC | CSVDHIVLDEQFF
15 | - | TRBJ1-2 | TRBV11-2 | - | TGTGCCAGCAGCCCACAGGGAGAGCTAGCCTATGGCTACACCTTC | CASSPQGELAYGYTF